Listed here is a single TCR beta chain. CDR1 and CDR2 (germline): SGHVS, FQNEAQ. The CDR3 sequence is 16 residues long. V was pared by 5 bases and J by 6 bases, with 9 bases of the junction left unmatched. Using RNA transcripts as the source, TCR beta CDR3 regions were amplified. The HTBI primer set drove a first-round RT-PCR of the TCR CDR3. TCRdb re-derived calls from the multiplex PCR reads in MiXCR, one entry per CDR3 protein. Among 700,000 to 850,000 distinct CDR3 sequences listed, 35% were seen once. The sample is drawn from a study of T cells in Graves' hyperthyroidism and ophthalmopathy. The clonotype was recovered from a woman between 40 and 55 years old with Graves' hyperthyroidism. This chain connects TRBV7-8 to TRBJ2-2; 10 bases fit TRBD1. Sequences were obtained from blood. CDR3 DNA: TGTGCCAGCAGCCCTGTTTCCGGGACAGGGGCCGGGGAGCTGTTTTTT. It translates to CASSPVSGTGAGELFF.